These T cell receptor beta chains were read from a single sample in a study of blood T cell repertoires in COVID-19. Using immunoSEQ multiplex PCR, the repertoire was profiled, and TCRdb retains in-frame clones only, with some absent. The sample has about 100,000 clones, roughly 85% seen once; the top ten hold about 12%. What was sequenced was peripheral blood. The receptor set was obtained from a woman in her 70s with acute or convalescent COVID-19. CDR3s include the opening cysteine and the closing phenylalanine or tryptophan. The order of the fields is J gene, clone size, V gene, D gene, CDR3 DNA, CDR3 protein. A D gene is named only where the DNA matches it firmly. Some rows have no size entry. The others give once, few or many, or a class for an expanded clone.

TRBJ1-6	once	TRBV11-2	TRBD1	TGTGCCAGCAGCGGTACAGGGGGCTCCTATAATTCACCCCTCCACTTT	CASSGTGGSYNSPLHF
TRBJ2-4	NA	TRBV6-6	TRBD1	TGTGCCAGCAGTCGCCGCTTCCAAGGGGGCCTCGGGGCCAAAAACATTCAGTACTTC	CASSRRFQGGLGAKNIQYF
TRBJ1-3	NA	TRBV5-1	TRBD1	TGCGCCAGCAGCTCACAACAGGGGGCTGGAAACACCATATATTTT	CASSSQQGAGNTIYF
TRBJ1-6	NA	TRBV11-3	TRBD1	TGTGCCAGCAGCACAGACAGGGATTCACCCCTCCACTTT	CASSTDRDSPLHF
TRBJ1-2	NA	TRBV19	TRBD1	TGTGCCAGTAGTATCGACAGGGCCTATGGCTACACCTTC	CASSIDRAYGYTF
TRBJ1-2	NA	TRBV6-4	NA	TGTGCCAGCAGTGACTCAGGGGAATCTAACTATGGCTACACCTTC	CASSDSGESNYGYTF
TRBJ2-2	NA	TRBV29-1	TRBD1	TGCAGCACATCATGGACAGGGGACCCCGGGGAGCTGTTTTTT	CSTSWTGDPGELFF
TRBJ1-1	NA	TRBV19	TRBD1	TGTGCCAGTAGCGACCTCCTGGGACAGGGAGAGACTGAAGCTTTCTTT	CASSDLLGQGETEAFF
TRBJ2-5	once	TRBV10-2	NA	TGCGCCAGCAGTGATTGGGACGGGGGAATCCAAGAGACCCAGTACTTC	CASSDWDGGIQETQYF
TRBJ2-2	NA	TRBV15	TRBD2	TGTGCCACCAGCAGAGATCGGCCGGGGGGAAGCAAAACCGGGGAGCTGTTTTTT	CATSRDRPGGSKTGELFF
TRBJ1-2	NA	TRBV10-3	NA	TGTGCCATCAGTGGGCAGTCCCAGGGGTTCGAAGGCTACACCTTC	CAISGQSQGFEGYTF
TRBJ2-1	NA	TRBV6-4	TRBD2	TGTGCCAGCAGTGACTCAAAGCGGGGGGGGCCCGATGAGCAGTTCTTC	CASSDSKRGGPDEQFF
TRBJ1-1	NA	TRBV2	TRBD1	TGTGCCAGCCGGGACAGACGGGGAAGGAACACTGAAGCTTTCTTT	CASRDRRGRNTEAFF
TRBJ1-2	NA	TRBV15	NA	TGTGCCACCAGCAGAGAGGGGCTGGGTAACTATGGCTACACCTTC	CATSREGLGNYGYTF
TRBJ2-7	NA	TRBV19	TRBD1	TGTGCCACTAAGTACACCGGGACAGGGATCTACGAGCAGTACTTC	CATKYTGTGIYEQYF
TRBJ2-7	once	TRBV6-5	TRBD1	TGTGCCAGCCTATTCGGGAACAGGGGAGACGAGCAGTACTTC	CASLFGNRGDEQYF
TRBJ1-2	NA	TRBV7-8	NA	TGTGCCAGCAGCTTAACACGAGGGAACTATGGCTACACCTTC	CASSLTRGNYGYTF
TRBJ1-4	NA	TRBV3-1/TRBV3-2	NA	TGTGCCAGCAGCCAAGCGTTCCGTGAAAAACTGTTTTTT	CASSQAFREKLFF
TRBJ1-1	once	TRBV19	NA	TGTGCCAGTAGTTGGGGGCAGATTAGAACTGAAGCTTTCTTT	CASSWGQIRTEAFF
TRBJ1-6	NA	TRBV5-4	NA	TGTGCCAGCAGCTTCTTCGACAGGCTAAATTCACCCCTCCACTTT	CASSFFDRLNSPLHF
TRBJ2-2	NA	TRBV19	TRBD2	TGTGCCAGCCGGACTAGCGGGGACCTCCACACCGGGGAGCTGTTTTTT	CASRTSGDLHTGELFF
TRBJ1-5	NA	TRBV6-6	NA	TGTGCCAGCATTGCAAACAGGGCAACTCAGCCCCAGCATTTT	CASIANRATQPQHF
TRBJ1-3	NA	TRBV18	NA	TGTGCCAGCTCACCACCTCGGGGGACGGCCTCTGGAAACACCATATATTTT	CASSPPRGTASGNTIYF
TRBJ1-3	NA	TRBV19	NA	TGTGCCAGTAGACTAGGCTCTGGAAACACCATATATTTT	CASRLGSGNTIYF
TRBJ2-3	NA	TRBV4-3	NA	TGCGCCAGCGCGTTCGACAGCGCCACAGATACGCAGTATTTT	CASAFDSATDTQYF
TRBJ1-5	NA	TRBV7-2	TRBD1	TGTGCCAGCAGCTTAGTAGGACAGGGGAGTCAGCCCCAGCATTTT	CASSLVGQGSQPQHF
TRBJ2-1	once	TRBV7-7	TRBD1	TGTGCCAGCAGCCCCGGGACAGGAGGGGGCAATGAGCAGTTCTTC	CASSPGTGGGNEQFF
TRBJ2-5	NA	TRBV3-1/TRBV3-2	TRBD2	TGTGCCAGCAGCAGTTGGGCGGGGGAGTCCCAAGAGACCCAGTACTTC	CASSSWAGESQETQYF
TRBJ1-2	NA	TRBV7-9	NA	TGTGCCAGCAGCCCCCGGGTGCAGAACTATGGCTACACCTTC	CASSPRVQNYGYTF
TRBJ2-2	NA	TRBV18	TRBD2	TGTGCCAGCTCAATCCTAGCGGGGGCGAACACCGGGGAGCTGTTTTTT	CASSILAGANTGELFF
TRBJ1-2	few	TRBV9	NA	TGTGCCAGCAGCTCCTCCTGGGGCGGGGATGGCTACACCTTC	CASSSSWGGDGYTF
TRBJ1-3	NA	TRBV7-6	NA	TGTGCCAGCAGCCCAGGACAGGGAAACACCATATATTTT	CASSPGQGNTIYF
TRBJ2-2	NA	TRBV7-7	TRBD2	TGTGCCAGCAGCCTTCTATCGACTAGCGGGGGGGCAGGCACCGGGGAGCTGTTTTTT	CASSLLSTSGGAGTGELFF
TRBJ1-5	once	TRBV27	NA	TGTGCCAGCAGGGTCAGGGTTGATAGCAATCAGCCCCAGCATTTT	CASRVRVDSNQPQHF
TRBJ1-1	NA	TRBV6-6	NA	TGTGCCAGCATACCCGGGACAAGTGAAGCTTTCTTT	CASIPGTSEAFF
TRBJ2-2	few	TRBV29-1	TRBD1	TGCAGCGCCCGAGGTATAGGACAGGGGGCGAGCGGGGAGCTGTTTTTT	CSARGIGQGASGELFF
TRBJ2-6	NA	TRBV29-1	NA	TGCAGCGTTGAGGAGTCCGGGGCCAACGTCCTGACTTTC	CSVEESGANVLTF
TRBJ1-2	once	TRBV6-1	NA	TGTGCCAGCAGTGAATTGATGGGGCGAGGCTATGGCTACACCTTC	CASSELMGRGYGYTF
TRBJ1-5	once	TRBV4-3	TRBD1	TGCGCCAGCAGCCAAGGCAGGGACAGGGGGCGACAGCCCCAGCATTTT	CASSQGRDRGRQPQHF
TRBJ2-5	NA	TRBV10-2	TRBD2	TGCGCCAGCAGCCGCGGGGGGCGCACAGAGACCCAGTACTTC	CASSRGGRTETQYF
TRBJ1-1	NA	TRBV6-5	NA	TGTGCCAGCACCAACAGCGGCGGAGCTTTCTTT	CASTNSGGAFF
TRBJ2-1	NA	TRBV3-1/TRBV3-2	TRBD2	TGTGCCAGCAGCCAAAAGGCGGGACTAGCGGGGGGGCTAAAGTTCTTC	CASSQKAGLAGGLKFF